The 12 T cell receptor beta chains reported below all come from one sample, sequenced in a study of blood T cell repertoires in COVID-19. The table came from immunoSEQ multiplex PCR; TCRdb's copy has only in-frame clones and leaves some out. The data contain about 200,000 clones, 70% to 90% of them singletons. The sequenced material came from peripheral blood. The receptors derive from a man in his sixties with acute or convalescent COVID-19.

This clone showed up just a few times. This chain joins TRBV4-2 and TRBJ2-1; 7 bases match TRBD2. CDR3 size: 16 residues. Germline CDR1 is LGHNA and CDR2 is YNFKEQ. V lost 0 bases to trimming and J lost 2 bases; unmatched junction nucleotides: 4. Written as DNA, the CDR3 is TGTGCCAGCAGCCAAGATGGTGCGGGGGCCTACAATGAGCAGTTCTTC. Its translation: CASSQDGAGAYNEQFF.

The chain links TRBV6-1 to TRBJ1-5, with TRBD1 matching 7 bases. The CDR3 consists of 16 residues. CDR1 is MNHNS and CDR2 is SASEGT in the germline V gene. Trimming at V came to 4 bases and at J to 3 bases, leaving 9 bases not matched to a gene. The CDR3 DNA reads as TGTGCCAGCAGTGGCGGACAGGAGACGTTCAATCAGCCCCAGCATTTT. Translating gives CASSGGQETFNQPQHF.

This chain joins TRBV5-8 and TRBJ1-1, with D uncertain. The germline CDR1 and CDR2 sequences are SGHTS and YDEGEE. This CDR3 is 15 amino acids long. The V end was cut by 0 bases, the J end by 1 base, with 10 bases between. Here the CDR3 reads CASSLEARSNTEAFF. For the CDR3, the DNA is TGTGCCAGCAGCTTGGAAGCCAGGTCGAACACTGAAGCTTTCTTT.

The chain is built from TRBV6-5 and TRBJ2-2, with D hard to call. Germline CDR1 MNHEY, CDR2 SVGAGI. V shed 0 bases and J shed 8 bases, with 16 bases lying between them. There are 16 residues in the CDR3. The CDR3 nucleotides are TGTGCCAGCAGTTACTCGCTCGGTGGTACCGGGGGGGAGCTGTTTTTT. This codes for CASSYSLGGTGGELFF.

This chain joins TRBV24-1 and TRBJ2-7; maybe TRBD1 (5 bases). CDR1 KGHDR and CDR2 SFDVKD come from the germline V gene. This CDR3 has 14 amino acids. The V end lost 4 bases, the J end lost 6 bases, and 15 bases lay between the germline ends. In DNA, the CDR3 is TGTGCCACCAGTGACCCAAGTAAGGGGCCCGAGCAGTACTTC. Residues: CATSDPSKGPEQYF.

V usage is TRBV9 and J usage is TRBJ2-4; TRBD2 is a possible D gene (6 bases). Trimming cost V 4 bases and J 8 bases, with 10 bases left between them. The CDR3 is made up of 12 amino acids. Germline values: CDR1 SGDLS, CDR2 YYNGEE. CDR3 DNA: TGTGCCAGCAGCCGAACGGGGGACATTCAGTACTTC. Amino acids: CASSRTGDIQYF.

This clone has only one observation. Written as DNA, the CDR3 is TGTGCCAGCAGCTTATACGGTCCTAATGAAAAACTGTTTTTT. Translating it yields CASSLYGPNEKLFF. The chain has TRBV11-2 and TRBJ1-4; no reliable D call. Between the trimmed V and J ends, which lost 2 bases and 3 bases, there was a span of 7 bases. Per the germline V gene, CDR1 is SGHAT and CDR2 is FQNNGV. The CDR3 contains 14 residues.

The chain joins TRBV11-2 to TRBJ2-7; D call uncertain. V lost 1 base, J lost 5 bases, and 9 bases lay in between. The CDR3 runs 13 residues. The germline V gene has CDR1 SGHAT and CDR2 FQNNGV. The CDR3 DNA follows: TGTGCCAGCAGCTTAGGCCAGTTCGACGAGCAGTACTTC. Amino acid sequence: CASSLGQFDEQYF.

The rearrangement links TRBV10-3 to TRBJ2-1, with TRBD2 identical over 10 bases. Germline assignment: CDR1 ENHRY and CDR2 SYGVKD. V lost 6 bases, J lost 8 bases, and 13 bases stayed unmatched. The CDR3 totals 16 residues. The CDR3 here is CAIRDERGGRSDEQFF. CDR3 coding DNA: TGTGCCATCAGGGATGAGCGGGGGGGCCGTTCGGATGAGCAGTTCTTC.

This clone came up once. This chain joins TRBV4-1 and TRBJ1-2; TRBD1 aligns across 7 bases. CDR1 and CDR2 from the germline V gene are MGHRA and YSYEKL. The V gene end was trimmed by 0 bases and the J gene end by 5 bases; junction bases not matched to a gene: 15. This CDR3 region has 18 residues. The CDR3 sequence: CASSQEYGDSRTGYGYTF. Written as DNA, the CDR3 is TGCGCCAGCAGCCAAGAATACGGGGACAGTAGAACAGGGTATGGCTACACCTTC.

The CDR3 DNA follows: TGTGCCAGCTCACCACGAGGACAGGGGTCGGTCCCCTACGAGCAGTACTTC. Protein sequence: CASSPRGQGSVPYEQYF. The V call is TRBV18, the J call TRBJ2-7; TRBD1 aligns across 9 bases. This CDR3 has 17 amino acids. Germline V gene data show CDR1 as KGHSH and CDR2 as LQKENI. J was trimmed by 2 bases and V by 1 base; bases with no gene match: 9.

V and J are TRBV27 and TRBJ2-7, with 8 positions matching TRBD2. The CDR3 sequence is 15 residues long. Germline CDR1 is MNHEY and CDR2 is SMNVEV (reference sequence). The V and J ends lost 6 bases and 4 bases, in that order; junction bases with no gene match: 11. The CDR3 DNA sequence: TGTGCCAGCAGCCCCTCGGGACTAGTTGGGTACGAGCAGTACTTC. Amino acids: CASSPSGLVGYEQYF.